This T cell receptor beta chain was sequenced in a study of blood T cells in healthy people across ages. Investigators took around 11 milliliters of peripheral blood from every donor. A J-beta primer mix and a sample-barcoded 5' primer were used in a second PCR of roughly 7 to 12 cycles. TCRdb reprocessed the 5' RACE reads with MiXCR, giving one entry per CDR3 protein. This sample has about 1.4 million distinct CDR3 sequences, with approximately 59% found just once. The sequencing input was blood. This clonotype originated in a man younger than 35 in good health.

The CDR3 coding sequence is TGCAGTGCTAGAGATCAGGCAGCTTTTTCTACGGCTTCACCCCTCCACTTT. It is translated as CSARDQAAFSTASPLHF. This chain uses TRBV20-1 with TRBJ1-6; D gene unclear. The V and J ends lost 0 bases and 9 bases respectively, with 21 bases between them. This CDR3 has 17 residues. CDR1 and CDR2 (germline): DFQATT, SNEGSKA (reference sequence).